This TCR beta chain was found in a study of T cells in Graves' hyperthyroidism and ophthalmopathy (dated by TCRdb to about 2019). General notes on the study: Peripheral blood samples were taken at initial diagnosis, before any treatment was given. TCR V-J signatures able to tell the groups apart were searched for in a discovery cohort of 100 patients, of whom over 40 had Graves' ophthalmopathy and roughly 58 had stable Graves' hyperthyroidism. Whether ophthalmopathy could be predicted prospectively was tested in an independent validation cohort made up of 18 to 20 hyperthyroidism patients plus 17 patients who later progressed to ophthalmopathy. For training and testing, the 100 or so patients in the discovery cohort were randomly divided in a 7:3 ratio. Thyroid tissue and blood T-cell repertoires from roughly six Graves' hyperthyroidism patients were also compared in the study. After sampling, hyperthyroidism patients received methimazole starting at 30 mg daily, and ophthalmopathy patients received high-dose intravenous methylprednisolone. The paper reports TCR Vbeta CDR3 sequencing of approximately 140 peripheral blood samples: 43 ophthalmopathy, around 80 hyperthyroidism and 17 progressor patients. Results and caveats for the whole study, not just this receptor: Most expanded thyroid clonotypes (frequency above 0.001) were also detected in blood, suggesting blood repertoires may reflect thyroid immune responses. A 13 V-J signature model separated ophthalmopathy from stable hyperthyroidism, with 87.88% sensitivity and just under 84% specificity in cross-validation and 80%/75% in testing. In validation, progression to ophthalmopathy was predicted by the model with about 70% sensitivity and under 85% specificity, a median of about 6 months before onset. Sample size was not statistically predetermined, and blinding of investigators to group allocation was not performed.

This clonotype showed up many times. Its antigen has not been determined. No quality values exist for individual bases; no much larger clone is one base distant. From the cysteine through the phenylalanine, the CDR3 covers 13 amino acids. Only the CDR3 region is kept as DNA, spanning 39 bases read in frame from base 1. V loses 3 bases of germline sequence and J loses 6 bases, and the interval between the two ends is 8 bases. Moderately to severely active disease, a Clinical Activity Score of at least 3, a NOSPECS grade of at least 4, and a duration under 3 months were present in ophthalmopathy patients. Exclusion was applied to patients with uncontrolled infections, other autoimmune diseases, pregnancy or lactation. Diagnoses were established on the basis of clinical symptoms, serum thyroxine and TRAb, thyroid ultrasound, and orbital computed tomography. PBMCs were isolated from about 9.2 ml of fresh peripheral blood by Ficoll-Paque density gradient centrifugation. Trizol reagent was used to extract total RNA, and RNA quality was then checked on an Agilent 2100 Bioanalyzer.

TCR beta CDR3 regions were amplified from RNA transcripts. For the first round of RT-PCR on the TCR CDR3, the HTBI primer set was used together with the Qiagen OneStep RT-PCR kit. The libraries were constructed in a second round of multiplex PCR and then size-selected and purified. Libraries were sequenced paired-end with 100 bp reads on an Illumina HiSeq2000. The authors processed their data as follows. SOAPnuke was used to process the raw data, with reads discarded if the reads contained adapters or uncalled bases, had a mean Phred below 15, or lacked an exact constant-primer or identifier match. COPE v1.2.5 was used to merge high-quality paired reads, and clonotypes were defined as unique nucleotide sequences. MiTCR v1.1 was used to align the clonotypes against IMGT TRBV, TRBD and TRBJ reference segments. The analysis was restricted to V-J combinations with a frequency above 0.0001, which together covered around 99% of the repertoires. A TCS score was defined as the ratio between F50 (clonal expansion) and ExV (chaos), using BLOSUM62-based TCRdist between CDR3 peptides within each V-J. Welch's t-statistics and random forest reduced roughly 500 V-J features to 13, which were used in a naive Bayes classifier (R e1071). Clones were called with MiXCR by TCRdb after fastp trimmed the public reads at Q25, and only in-frame beta chains were retained. Each CDR3 protein gets just one entry, which takes the most common genes and DNA from the rows behind it. The V and J calls were not made by the authors but by TCRdb's processing. The sample table contains some 500,000 distinct CDR3 sequences; only one count was recorded for about 16% of them. 25% to 30% of the sample is in the top ten clones.

This TCR came from a woman in her twenties or thirties with Graves' ophthalmopathy. This sequence uses TRBV12-3 or TRBV12-4 and TRBJ2-2; the D gene is unclear. Sequencing was done on a sample of blood. The bases are TGTGCCAGCAGTTTTGTTATGGCCGGGGAGCTGTTTTTT. It encodes CASSFVMAGELFF.